This entry describes one T cell receptor (beta chain). Authors' processing steps: Estimates of nucleated cell counts were drawn from the amplification of reference gene primers. The method was immunoSEQ multiplex PCR; TCRdb's version includes in-frame clones alone and lacks a portion of them. V, J and clone size were drawn from that table, and D and trimming were deduced from the DNA. Altogether some 88,000 clones are present, 65% to 90% being singletons, with the ten largest covering under 8%. This sample stems from a study of blood T cell repertoires in COVID-19. The sequencing sample was made of peripheral blood. This TCR derives from a man in his 60s with acute or convalescent COVID-19.

CDR3: CASGLTTDHTQYF. CDR3 sequence (DNA): TGTGCCAGTGGACTTACCACAGATCATACGCAGTATTTT. V and J are TRBV6-5 and TRBJ2-3; D is possibly TRBD2 (5 bases). Trimming cost V 9 bases and J 7 bases, with 17 bases left between them. Looked up from germline, CDR1 is MNHEY and CDR2 is SVGAGI. This CDR3 has 13 residues.